The 22 T cell receptor beta chains below all came from one sample that was sequenced in a study of blood T cell repertoires in COVID-19. Profiled with immunoSEQ multiplex PCR; TCRdb holds only in-frame clones, not every one. The data show 150,000 to 200,000 clones, roughly nine tenths seen once. Sequences were obtained from peripheral blood. The receptor set was obtained from a man between 65 and 85 years old with acute or convalescent COVID-19.

The V call is TRBV9, the J call TRBJ2-1, with 13 bases matching TRBD2. The CDR3 is 16 residues long. Losses at the gene ends were 4 bases for V and 7 bases for J; bases not matched to a gene: 8. Germline CDR1 and CDR2: SGDLS and YYNGEE. The CDR3 bases are TGTGCCAGCAGCCTCCAGACTAGCGGGAGGAGGAATGAGCAGTTCTTC. Translation gives CASSLQTSGRRNEQFF.

The table lists this clone with a few counts. The chain combines TRBV6-4 with TRBJ2-1, with 12 bases identical to TRBD1. CDR3 size: 16 residues. With 3 bases clipped from V and 6 bases from J, the junction kept 6 bases outside the gene matches. Per the germline V gene, CDR1 is MRHNA and CDR2 is SNTAGT. This CDR3 reads CASSDLRDRGRNEQFF. CDR3 DNA sequence: TGTGCCAGCAGTGATCTGAGGGACAGGGGGCGCAATGAGCAGTTCTTC.

V usage is TRBV5-1 and J usage is TRBJ2-1, with D perhaps TRBD1 (6 bases). The V gene lost 4 bases and the J gene lost 0 bases, with 14 bases spanning the gap. Germline V gene data show CDR1 as SGHRS and CDR2 as YFSETQ. The CDR3 has 16 amino acids. The CDR3 spells CASSLVGQSSYNEQFF. CDR3 DNA: TGCGCCAGCAGCCTCGTCGGACAGAGCTCCTACAATGAGCAGTTCTTC. Supplemented by reference TRBV5-1 and TRBJ2-1, the full variable domain reads KAGVTQTPRYLIKTRGQQVTLSCSPISGHRSVSWYQQTPGQGLQFLFEYFSETQRNKGNFPGRFSGRQFSNSRSEMNVSTLELGDSALYLCASSLVGQSSYNEQFFGPGTRLTVL.

This chain links TRBV2 with TRBJ2-5, with TRBD2 matching 12 bases. V shed 6 bases, J shed 5 bases, and the junction held 4 bases outside the gene matches. CDR3 length equals 14 residues. Per the germline V gene, CDR1 is SNHLY and CDR2 is FYNNEI. DNA for the CDR3: TGTGCCAGCAGGCCTAGCGGGGGGGAGGAGACCCAGTACTTC. This codes for CASRPSGGEETQYF.

This clone has more than one count but fewer than ten. V gene TRBV6-2 or TRBV6-3 combines with J gene TRBJ2-2, with 9 positions matching TRBD2. With 2 bases clipped from V and 4 bases from J, the junction kept 5 bases outside the gene matches. CDR3 length equals 16 residues. CDR1 is MNHEY and CDR2 is SVGEGT in the germline V gene. The CDR3 DNA is TGTGCCAGCAGTTACGTAGCGGGAGATGTCACCGGGGAGCTGTTTTTT. It codes for CASSYVAGDVTGELFF.

The J gene is TRBJ2-1, the V gene TRBV2, with a possible D match to TRBD2 (6 bases). Between the trimmed V and J ends, which lost 3 bases and 2 bases, there was a span of 11 bases. This CDR3 has 15 residues. Per germline, CDR1 SNHLY and CDR2 FYNNEI. The chain's CDR3 is CASSEIGGAYNEQFF. CDR3 DNA sequence: TGTGCCAGCAGTGAGATCGGGGGAGCCTACAATGAGCAGTTCTTC.

The V call is TRBV10-2, the J call TRBJ2-3; D perhaps matches TRBD2 (6 bases). In germline, CDR1 is WSHSY, CDR2 SAAADI. The V end was cut by 2 bases, the J end by 2 bases, with 11 bases between. The CDR3 length is 15 residues. CDR3 sequence reads: CASSERLVYTDTQYF. The CDR3 coding sequence is TGCGCCAGCAGTGAGCGACTAGTCTACACAGATACGCAGTATTTT.

The genes are TRBV6-1 and TRBJ1-5, with a possible D match to TRBD1 (6 bases). The CDR3 has 13 residues. Germline V gene sequence: CDR1 MNHNS, CDR2 SASEGT. V was clipped by 1 base and J by 7 bases, with 8 bases between them. CDR3 coding DNA: TGTGCCAGCAGTGAAGAAGGGGGACAGCCCCAGCATTTT. As protein: CASSEEGGQPQHF.

The CDR3 DNA reads TGTGCCAGCAGCCAAGAGGGGCGGAATTCACCCCTCCACTTT. Residues: CASSQEGRNSPLHF. The J gene is TRBJ1-6, the V gene TRBV3-1 (or the pseudogene TRBV3-2); tentatively, D is TRBD1 (5 bases). Germline V gene data show CDR1 as LGHDT and CDR2 as YNNKEL (reference sequence). The CDR3 covers 14 residues. V was shortened by 0 bases and J by 7 bases, with 7 bases between the two germline ends.

The V gene is TRBV6-5, the J gene TRBJ2-3; 9 bases are a match to TRBD1. V trimming: 6 bases; J trimming: 1 base; junction bases outside the gene matches: 2. CDR1 and CDR2 from the germline V gene are MNHEY and SVGAGI. The length of the CDR3 is 14 residues. The CDR3 DNA follows: TGTGCCAGCAGGGGGGACAGGGGCACAGATACGCAGTATTTT. Translation: CASRGDRGTDTQYF.

DNA of the CDR3: TGCAGCGCTCAAGGACTAGCGGGAGATACGGCGGAAACCGGGGAGCTGTTTTTT. Its protein product is CSAQGLAGDTAETGELFF. J is TRBJ2-2 and V is TRBV29-1, with 13 bases identical to TRBD2. Germline values: CDR1 SQVTM, CDR2 ANQGSEA. V lost 7 bases, J lost 5 bases, and 16 bases stayed unmatched. The CDR3 has 18 amino acids.

The count of this clone is one. The V gene is TRBV5-6, the J gene TRBJ2-7; a weak D match, TRBD2 (5 bases). Trimming took 2 bases from V and 4 from J, leaving 10 bases between them. CDR1 SGHDT and CDR2 YYEEEE come from the germline V gene. CDR3 size: 13 residues. The CDR3 here is CASSFAGGYEQYF. CDR3 DNA: TGTGCCAGCAGCTTCGCGGGCGGATACGAGCAGTACTTC.

The J gene is TRBJ2-3, the V gene TRBV15; D gene ambiguous. Trimming took 0 bases from V and 1 from J, leaving 11 bases between them. This CDR3 is built from 16 residues. Germline V CDR1 and CDR2: LNHNV, YYDKDF (reference sequence). In DNA, the CDR3 is TGTGCCACCAGCAGAGAGGAGCTCCGGGGCACAGATACGCAGTATTTT. It is translated as CATSREELRGTDTQYF.

The chain joins TRBV3-1 (or the pseudogene TRBV3-2) to TRBJ2-1; 9 bases agree with TRBD2. Germline values: CDR1 LGHDT, CDR2 YNNKEL (reference sequence). The CDR3 length is 16 residues. Trimming removed 0 bases from V and 4 bases from J; junction bases left unmatched: 4. CDR3 DNA: TGTGCCAGCAGCCAAGATTCGGGACTAGCTTACAATGAGCAGTTCTTC. This translates into CASSQDSGLAYNEQFF.

The rearrangement links TRBV5-1 to TRBJ2-7; D is perhaps TRBD1 (5 bases). The V gene lost 4 bases and the J gene lost 7 bases, with 12 bases spanning the gap. CDR1 and CDR2 from the germline V gene are SGHRS and YFSETQ. The CDR3 consists of 12 residues. CDR3 DNA sequence: TGCGCCAGCAGCCGCTGGGGCCGGGAGCAGTACTTC. It is translated as CASSRWGREQYF.

V and J are TRBV19 and TRBJ1-5; 7 positions agree with TRBD1. Germline CDR1 and CDR2: LNHDA and SQIVND (reference sequence). The CDR3 contains 15 residues. V lost 7 bases to trimming and J lost 0 bases; unmatched junction nucleotides: 6. For the CDR3, the DNA is TGTGCCAGTAAAGGGGGCGGGACTAGCAATCAGCCCCAGCATTTT. Residues: CASKGGGTSNQPQHF. The full variable domain, rest sourced from reference TRBV19 and TRBJ1-5, is DGGITQSPKYLFRKEGQNVTLSCEQNLNHDAMYWYRQDPGQGLRLIYYSQIVNDFQKGDIAEGYSVSREKKESFPLTVTSAQKNPTAFYLCASKGGGTSNQPQHFGDGTRLSIL.

V is TRBV4-1 and J is TRBJ2-3; 7 bases line up with TRBD1. The CDR3 is 15 amino acids. The junction had 4 bases not matched to a gene; V was cut back by 1 base and J by 3 bases. Germline assignment: CDR1 MGHRA and CDR2 YSYEKL. CDR3 sequence reads: CASSQARGLTDTQYF. In nucleotides, the CDR3 is TGCGCCAGCAGCCAAGCAAGGGGGCTTACAGATACGCAGTATTTT.

The rearrangement joins TRBV7-2 to TRBJ2-3; 8 nucleotides line up with TRBD2. CDR1 is SGHTA, CDR2 FQGNSA, per germline. This CDR3 comprises 17 residues. Trimming removed 3 bases from V and 0 bases from J; junction bases left unmatched: 8. DNA of the CDR3: TGTGCCAGCAGCTTGCTGCGGGGGGCGACTAGCACAGATACGCAGTATTTT. Protein sequence: CASSLLRGATSTDTQYF.

CDR3 in DNA: TGTGCCAGCAGCTTCCTGGTGGGCAAAGAGACCCAGTACTTC. It codes for CASSFLVGKETQYF. The chain is built from TRBV7-9 and TRBJ2-5, with D uncertain. Per the germline V gene, CDR1 is SEHNR and CDR2 is FQNEAQ (reference sequence). This CDR3 contains 14 residues. V was cut by 3 bases and J by 3 bases, with 11 bases left in between.

The genes are TRBV11-2 and TRBJ1-3, with 9 bases identical to TRBD1. The CDR3 is 13 residues long. Losses at the gene ends were 5 bases for V and 8 bases for J; bases not matched to a gene: 4. CDR1 is SGHAT, CDR2 FQNNGV, per germline. The CDR3 region is CASSMGQGDTIYF. DNA of the CDR3: TGTGCCAGCAGCATGGGACAGGGAGACACCATATATTTT.

A note on this clone: This sample includes further DNA sequences coding for the same CDR3. This sequence joins TRBV3-1 (or the pseudogene TRBV3-2) and TRBJ2-7, with 10 bases fitting TRBD2. This CDR3 contains 14 residues. V lost 10 bases to trimming and J lost 6 bases; unmatched junction nucleotides: 12. Per germline, CDR1 LGHDT and CDR2 YNNKEL (reference sequence). CDR3 in amino acids: CATLAGGRGGEQYF. Here the CDR3 DNA reads TGTGCCACCTTAGCGGGGGGTCGGGGAGGCGAGCAGTACTTC.

V gene TRBV5-1 combines with J gene TRBJ2-2; 11 bases match TRBD2. V was pared by 6 bases and J by 2 bases, with 6 bases of the junction left unmatched. The V gene's germline CDR1 is SGHRS and CDR2 YFSETQ. CDR3 length: 16 amino acids. In DNA form, the CDR3 reads TGCGCCAGCACCACCCTAGCGGGAGGCAACACCGGGGAGCTGTTTTTT. Its translation is CASTTLAGGNTGELFF.